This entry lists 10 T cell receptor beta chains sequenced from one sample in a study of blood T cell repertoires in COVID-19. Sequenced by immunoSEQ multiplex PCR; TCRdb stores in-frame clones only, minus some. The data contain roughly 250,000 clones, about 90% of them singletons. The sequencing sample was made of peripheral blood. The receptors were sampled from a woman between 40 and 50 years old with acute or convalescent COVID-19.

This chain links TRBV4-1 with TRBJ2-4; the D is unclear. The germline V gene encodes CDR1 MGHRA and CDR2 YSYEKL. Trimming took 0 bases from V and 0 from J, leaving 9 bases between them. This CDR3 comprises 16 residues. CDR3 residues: CASSQDGRLAKNIQYF. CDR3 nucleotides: TGCGCCAGCAGCCAAGATGGCAGGCTAGCCAAAAACATTCAGTACTTC.

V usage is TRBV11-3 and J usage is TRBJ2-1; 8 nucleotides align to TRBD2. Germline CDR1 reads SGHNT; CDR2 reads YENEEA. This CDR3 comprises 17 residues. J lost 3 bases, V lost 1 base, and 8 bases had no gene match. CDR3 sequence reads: CASSLVRGGGLYNEQFF. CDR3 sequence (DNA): TGTGCCAGCAGCTTAGTGAGGGGCGGGGGGCTCTACAATGAGCAGTTCTTC. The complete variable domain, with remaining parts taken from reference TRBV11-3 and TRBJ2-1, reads EAGVVQSPRYKIIEKKQPVAFWCNPISGHNTLYWYLQNLGQGPELLIRYENEEAVDDSQLPKDRFSAERLKGVDSTLKIQPAELGDSAVYLCASSLVRGGGLYNEQFFGPGTRLTVL.

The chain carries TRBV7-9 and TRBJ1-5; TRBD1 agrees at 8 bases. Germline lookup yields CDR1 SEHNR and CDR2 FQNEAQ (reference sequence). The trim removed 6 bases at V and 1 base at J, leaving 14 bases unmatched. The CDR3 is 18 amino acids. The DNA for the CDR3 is TGTGCCAGCAGTTTTACCCTGACAGGGGAGTTCAGCAATCAGCCCCAGCATTTT. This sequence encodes CASSFTLTGEFSNQPQHF.

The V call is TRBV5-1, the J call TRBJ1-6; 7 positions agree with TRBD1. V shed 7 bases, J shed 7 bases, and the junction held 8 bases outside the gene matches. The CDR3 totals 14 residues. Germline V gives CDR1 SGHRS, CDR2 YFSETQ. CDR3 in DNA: TGCGCCAGCTCAAGACAGGGTCACAATTCACCCCTCCACTTT. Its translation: CASSRQGHNSPLHF.

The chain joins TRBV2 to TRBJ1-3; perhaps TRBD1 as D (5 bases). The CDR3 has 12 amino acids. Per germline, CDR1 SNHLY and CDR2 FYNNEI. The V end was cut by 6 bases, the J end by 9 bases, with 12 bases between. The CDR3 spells CASRRGDGTIYF. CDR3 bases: TGTGCCAGCAGAAGGGGTGACGGCACCATATATTTT.

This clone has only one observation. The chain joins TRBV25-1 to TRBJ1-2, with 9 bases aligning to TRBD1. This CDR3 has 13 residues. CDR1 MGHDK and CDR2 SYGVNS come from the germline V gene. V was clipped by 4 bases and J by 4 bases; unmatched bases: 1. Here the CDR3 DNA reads TGTGCCAGCAGTGCGACAGGGGGCTATGGCTACACCTTC. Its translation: CASSATGGYGYTF.

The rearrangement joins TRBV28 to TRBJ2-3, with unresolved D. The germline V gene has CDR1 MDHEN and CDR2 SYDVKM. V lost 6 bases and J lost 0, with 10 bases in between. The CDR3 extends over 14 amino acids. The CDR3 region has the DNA TGTGCCAGCAGGGCTAGAACTAGCACAGATACGCAGTATTTT. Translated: CASRARTSTDTQYF. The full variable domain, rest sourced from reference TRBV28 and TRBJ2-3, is DVKVTQSSRYLVKRTGEKVFLECVQDMDHENMFWYRQDPGLGLRLIYFSYDVKMKEKGDIPEGYSVSREKKERFSLILESASTNQTSMYLCASRARTSTDTQYFGPGTRLTVL.

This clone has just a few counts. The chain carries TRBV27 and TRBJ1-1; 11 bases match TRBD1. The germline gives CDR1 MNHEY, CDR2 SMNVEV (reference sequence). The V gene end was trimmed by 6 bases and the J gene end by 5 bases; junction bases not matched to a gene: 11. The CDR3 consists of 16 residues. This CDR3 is CASSPFVRDRGTEAFF. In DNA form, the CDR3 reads TGTGCCAGCAGCCCTTTCGTCCGGGACAGGGGGACTGAAGCTTTCTTT.

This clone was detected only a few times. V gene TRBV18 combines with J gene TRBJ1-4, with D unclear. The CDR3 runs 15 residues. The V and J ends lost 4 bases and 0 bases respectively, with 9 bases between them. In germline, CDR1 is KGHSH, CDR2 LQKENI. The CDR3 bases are TGTGCCAGCTCACGTTCCATTGCAACTAATGAAAAACTGTTTTTT. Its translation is CASSRSIATNEKLFF.

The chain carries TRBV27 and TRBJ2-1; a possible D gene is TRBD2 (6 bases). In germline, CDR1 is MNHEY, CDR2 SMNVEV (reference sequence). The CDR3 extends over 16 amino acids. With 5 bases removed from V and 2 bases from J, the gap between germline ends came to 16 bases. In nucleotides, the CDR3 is TGTGCCAGCAGTCCGACTCACTCGGGAGCCTACAATGAGCAGTTCTTC. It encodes CASSPTHSGAYNEQFF.